This record concerns one T cell receptor beta chain sequence. In its sample, this clonotype was seen a few times. Its antigen target is currently unknown. Base-call qualities are not available, and no considerably larger clone is one nucleotide away. This sample is part of a study of T cells after yellow fever vaccination (dated by TCRdb to about 2019). Study-level background: The SMART-Seq v4 Ultra Low Input RNA kit was used to prepare libraries from fractions with low cell numbers. To track T-cell clones before and after primary and booster YFV17D yellow fever vaccination, bulk TCR alpha and beta repertoires were sequenced longitudinally. Two healthy male donors, one aged 18 to 29 and one aged 30 to 40 years, made up the cohort. Blood samples were taken at several timepoints before and after primary and secondary immunization, and bulk PBMC replicates and cell subsets were isolated.

What the treatment or condition label conveys for this sample: live attenuated yellow fever vaccine strain. At every blood-draw timepoint, two biological replicates of bulk PBMCs were collected. PBMCs were isolated from peripheral blood using a standard Ficoll-Paque protocol. TriZol was used to extract RNA from bulk PBMCs, CD4 and CD8 fractions, and dextramer-positive and dextramer-negative fractions. The sequencer listed for this sample is Illumina NovaSeq 6000. TCR cDNA was synthesized by 5'RACE template switching, which introduced a universal primer site and unique molecular identifiers. Priming of cDNA synthesis was performed from both the TCR alpha and TCR beta constant segments. Two PCR steps were used to amplify libraries, with sample barcodes and sequencing adapters being added in the second step. Libraries were sequenced on Illumina HiSeq 2500 (2x100 bp) or NovaSeq (2x150 bp). From the authors' description of their analysis: MIGEC handled demultiplexing of reads and collapsing into UMI consensus sequences, while MiXCR performed V(D)J alignment. Clonotypes responding to the vaccine were identified with edgeR on replicate PBMC samples, with the criteria of FDR below 0.01 and a log2 fold change above 5 up to day 15. Each bulk clonotype received a CD4 or CD8 identity based on whether the sequenced CD4 or CD8 repertoire contained that clonotype at higher abundance. TCRdb reran the public reads through fastp at Q25 and MiXCR, keeping productive beta chains. Each CDR3 protein appears once, grouped with its most common genes and DNA. The V and J calls come from TCRdb's annotation, not from the publication. This sample is represented by about 340,000 distinct CDR3 sequences; 3.5% to 4.5% of them were singletons. Clones ranked in the top ten supply about 24% of the sample.

Results and caveats for the whole study, not just this receptor: Because only a couple of donors were included in the study, the extent to which the findings can be generalized is limited. Most clones expanded after primary vaccination were re-detected after the booster (just under 97% of CD4 and roughly 87% of CD8), suggesting broad memory maintenance. Computational filtering was required because FACS-sorted repertoires could contain abundant contaminating clonotypes from the bulk population. Compared with the primary T-cell response, the secondary T-cell response was faster but weaker, reaching its peak on day 5 rather than on day 15. A small fraction of clonotypes showed up in both the CD4 and CD8 compartments, probably as a result of convergent recombination.

CDR1 is given as SGHTA and CDR2 as FQGNSA, both from the germline V gene. The CDR3 covers 15 residues, taking in both the cysteine and the phenylalanine. The DNA shown is the 45-base CDR3, in frame from base 1. Relative to germline, V is 8 bases shorter and J is 1 base shorter, with 17 bases between their ends. The V gene is TRBV7-2 and the J gene is TRBJ1-1; matching of 6 bases hints at TRBD1 as the D gene. This specimen consisted of PBMCs, obtained 5 days after the yellow fever booster vaccination. The sequence derives from a man between 18 and 29 years old who received the YFV17D yellow fever vaccine. The DNA reads TGTGCCAGCGAAGGCGGGGGCGGGGGGAACACTGAAGCTTTCTTT. It translates as CASEGGGGGNTEAFF.